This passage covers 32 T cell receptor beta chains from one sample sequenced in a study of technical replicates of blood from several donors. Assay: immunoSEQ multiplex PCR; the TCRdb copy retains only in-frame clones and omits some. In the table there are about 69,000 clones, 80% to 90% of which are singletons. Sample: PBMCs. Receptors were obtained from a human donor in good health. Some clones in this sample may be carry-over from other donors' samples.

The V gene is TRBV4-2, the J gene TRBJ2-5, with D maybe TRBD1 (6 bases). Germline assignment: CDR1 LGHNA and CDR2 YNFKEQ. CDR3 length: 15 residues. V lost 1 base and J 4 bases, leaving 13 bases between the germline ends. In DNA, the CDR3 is TGTGCCAGCAGCCAAGGGGACACACGGGGAGAGACCCAGTACTTC. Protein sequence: CASSQGDTRGETQYF.

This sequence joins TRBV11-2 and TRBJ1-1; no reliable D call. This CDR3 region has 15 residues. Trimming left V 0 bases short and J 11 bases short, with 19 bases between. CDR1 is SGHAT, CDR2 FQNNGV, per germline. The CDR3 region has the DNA TGTGCCAGCAGCTTAGATGACGCCTCCTGGCGGGAGGCTTTCTTT. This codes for CASSLDDASWREAFF.

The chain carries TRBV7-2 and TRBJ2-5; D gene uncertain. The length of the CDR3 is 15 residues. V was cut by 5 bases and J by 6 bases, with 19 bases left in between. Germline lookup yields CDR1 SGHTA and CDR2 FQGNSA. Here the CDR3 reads CASSQIPTGSQTQYF. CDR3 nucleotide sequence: TGTGCCAGCAGCCAGATCCCCACGGGTAGCCAGACCCAGTACTTC.

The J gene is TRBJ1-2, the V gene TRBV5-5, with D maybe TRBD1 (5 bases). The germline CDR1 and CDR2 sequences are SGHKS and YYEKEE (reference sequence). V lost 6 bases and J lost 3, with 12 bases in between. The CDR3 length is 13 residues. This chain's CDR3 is CASTPQGYYGYTF. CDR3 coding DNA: TGTGCCAGCACCCCCCAGGGCTACTATGGCTACACCTTC.

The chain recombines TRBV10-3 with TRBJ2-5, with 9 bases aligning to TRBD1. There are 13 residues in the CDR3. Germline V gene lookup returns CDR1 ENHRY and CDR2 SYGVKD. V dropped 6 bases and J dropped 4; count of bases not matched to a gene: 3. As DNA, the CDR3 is TGTGCCATCAGGGAACAGGGGGCAGAGACCCAGTACTTC. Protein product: CAIREQGAETQYF.

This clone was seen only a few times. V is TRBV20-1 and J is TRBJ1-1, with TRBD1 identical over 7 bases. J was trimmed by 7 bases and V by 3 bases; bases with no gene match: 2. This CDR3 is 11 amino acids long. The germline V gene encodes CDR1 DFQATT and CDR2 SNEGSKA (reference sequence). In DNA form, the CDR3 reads TGCAGTGCTAGGGGGACAGTTGAAGCTTTCTTT. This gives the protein CSARGTVEAFF.

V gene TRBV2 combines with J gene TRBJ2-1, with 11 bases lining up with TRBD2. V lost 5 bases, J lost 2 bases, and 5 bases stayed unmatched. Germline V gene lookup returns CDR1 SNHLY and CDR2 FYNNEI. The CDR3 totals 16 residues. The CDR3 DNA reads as TGTGCCAGCAGTCGAATAGCGGGAGGGGCCTACAATGAGCAGTTCTTC. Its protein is CASSRIAGGAYNEQFF.

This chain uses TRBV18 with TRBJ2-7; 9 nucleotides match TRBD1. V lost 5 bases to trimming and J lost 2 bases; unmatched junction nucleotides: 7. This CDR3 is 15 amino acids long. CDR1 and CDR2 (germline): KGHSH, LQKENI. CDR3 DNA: TGTGCCAGCTCAGCACAGACAGGGGGTACCTACGAGCAGTACTTC. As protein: CASSAQTGGTYEQYF.

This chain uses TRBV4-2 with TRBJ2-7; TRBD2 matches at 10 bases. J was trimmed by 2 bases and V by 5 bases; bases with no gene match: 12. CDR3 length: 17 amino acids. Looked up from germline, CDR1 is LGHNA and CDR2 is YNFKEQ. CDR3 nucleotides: TGTGCCAGCAGCTCTACGCCAGGGAGCGGGGGGGCCTACGAGCAGTACTTC. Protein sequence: CASSSTPGSGGAYEQYF.

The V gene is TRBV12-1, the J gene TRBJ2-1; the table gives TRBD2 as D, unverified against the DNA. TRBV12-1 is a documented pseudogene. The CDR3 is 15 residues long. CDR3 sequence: CASSTTSGTYNEQFF. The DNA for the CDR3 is TGTGCCAGCAGTACGACTAGCGGGACTTACAATGAGCAGTTCTTC.

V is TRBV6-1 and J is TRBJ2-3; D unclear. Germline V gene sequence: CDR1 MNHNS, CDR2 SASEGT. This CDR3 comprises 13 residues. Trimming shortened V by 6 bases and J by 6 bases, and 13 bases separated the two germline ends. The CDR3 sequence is CASSPVQVDTQYF. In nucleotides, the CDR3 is TGTGCCAGCAGCCCCGTCCAGGTTGATACGCAGTATTTT.

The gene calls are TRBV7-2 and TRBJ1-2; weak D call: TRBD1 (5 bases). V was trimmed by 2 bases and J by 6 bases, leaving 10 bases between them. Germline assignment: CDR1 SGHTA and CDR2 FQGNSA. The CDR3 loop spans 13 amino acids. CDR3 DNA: TGTGCCAGCAGCTTACAGGGTTGGCATGGCTACACCTTC. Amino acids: CASSLQGWHGYTF.

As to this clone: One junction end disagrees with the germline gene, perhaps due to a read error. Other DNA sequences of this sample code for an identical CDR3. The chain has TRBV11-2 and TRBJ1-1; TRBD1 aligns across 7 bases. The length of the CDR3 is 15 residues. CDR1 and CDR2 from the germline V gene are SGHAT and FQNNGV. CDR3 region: CASRAGTVMNTEAFF. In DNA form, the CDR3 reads TGTGCCAGCAGGGCCGGGACAGTCATGAACACTGAAGCCTTCTTT.

CDR3 bases: TGTGCCAGCAGTCCCATAGGGGGGGCCTTCCGCACAGATACGCAGTATTTT. This encodes CASSPIGGAFRTDTQYF. The chain uses TRBV7-2 and TRBJ2-3; a possible D gene is TRBD2 (7 bases). Trimming took off 6 bases at V and 1 base at J, with 20 bases between the two ends. The germline gives CDR1 SGHTA, CDR2 FQGNSA. The CDR3 sequence is 17 residues long.

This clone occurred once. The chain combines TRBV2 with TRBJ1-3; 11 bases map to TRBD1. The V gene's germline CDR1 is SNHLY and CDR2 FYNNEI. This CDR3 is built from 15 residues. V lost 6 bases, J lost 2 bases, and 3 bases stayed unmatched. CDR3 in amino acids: CASREGQGAGNTIYF. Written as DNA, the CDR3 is TGTGCCAGCAGGGAGGGACAGGGGGCTGGAAACACCATATATTTT.

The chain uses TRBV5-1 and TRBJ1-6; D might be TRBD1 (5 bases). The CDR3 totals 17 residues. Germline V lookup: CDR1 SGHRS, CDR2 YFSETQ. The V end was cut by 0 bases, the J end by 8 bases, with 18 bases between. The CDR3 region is CASSLAPGVSRDSPLHF. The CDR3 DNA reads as TGCGCCAGCAGCTTGGCCCCGGGGGTTTCCCGCGATTCACCCCTCCACTTT.

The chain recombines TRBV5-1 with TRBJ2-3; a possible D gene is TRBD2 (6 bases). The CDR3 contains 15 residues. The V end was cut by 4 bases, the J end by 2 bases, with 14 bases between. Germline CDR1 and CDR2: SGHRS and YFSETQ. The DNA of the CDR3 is TGCGCCAGCAGCCCTGGCGGGACTTTCACAGATACGCAGTATTTT. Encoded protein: CASSPGGTFTDTQYF.

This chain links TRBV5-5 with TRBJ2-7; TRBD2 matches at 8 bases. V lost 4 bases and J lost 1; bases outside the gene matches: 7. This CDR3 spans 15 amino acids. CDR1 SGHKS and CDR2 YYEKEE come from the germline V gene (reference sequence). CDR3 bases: TGTGCCAGCAGCAGGGGCGGGGGGACATCCTACGAGCAGTACTTC. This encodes CASSRGGGTSYEQYF.

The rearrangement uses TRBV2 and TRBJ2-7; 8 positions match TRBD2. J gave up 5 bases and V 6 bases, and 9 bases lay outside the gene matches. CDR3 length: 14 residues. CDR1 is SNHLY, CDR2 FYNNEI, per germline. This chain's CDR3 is CASRPTSARDEQYF. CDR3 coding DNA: TGTGCCAGCAGGCCGACTAGCGCGAGGGACGAGCAGTACTTC.

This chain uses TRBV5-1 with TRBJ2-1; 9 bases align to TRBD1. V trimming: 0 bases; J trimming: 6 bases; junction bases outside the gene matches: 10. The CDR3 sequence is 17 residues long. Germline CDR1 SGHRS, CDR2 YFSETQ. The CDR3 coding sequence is TGCGCCAGCAGCTTGGGGAGGCAGGGACAGGGTGTCAATGAGCAGTTCTTC. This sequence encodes CASSLGRQGQGVNEQFF.

The CDR3 loop is CASSDYITGELFF. DNA for the CDR3: TGTGCCAGCAGTGACTATATCACCGGGGAGCTGTTTTTT. The gene calls are TRBV6-4 and TRBJ2-2; unclear D gene. V was shortened by 1 base and J by 4 bases, with 4 bases between the two germline ends. Germline V gene sequence: CDR1 MRHNA, CDR2 SNTAGT. The CDR3 length is 13 residues.

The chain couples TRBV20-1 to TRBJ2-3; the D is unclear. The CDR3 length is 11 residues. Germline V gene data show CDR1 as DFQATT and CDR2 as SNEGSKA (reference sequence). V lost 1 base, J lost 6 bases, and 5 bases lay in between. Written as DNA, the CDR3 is TGCAGTGCTAGAGCGAGCGATACGCAGTATTTT. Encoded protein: CSARASDTQYF.

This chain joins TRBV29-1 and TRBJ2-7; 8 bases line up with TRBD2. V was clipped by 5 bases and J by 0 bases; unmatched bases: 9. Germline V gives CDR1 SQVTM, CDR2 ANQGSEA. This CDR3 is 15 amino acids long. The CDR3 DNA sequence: TGCAGCGTTCTCCTGACGGGGGGGAGCTCCTACGAGCAGTACTTC. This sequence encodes CSVLLTGGSSYEQYF.

CDR3 in amino acids: CASSPTTGTYQPQHF. The CDR3, as DNA: TGTGCCAGCTCACCGACGACAGGGACCTATCAGCCCCAGCATTTT. V is TRBV18 and J is TRBJ1-5, with TRBD1 matching 7 bases. V was clipped by 3 bases and J by 5 bases; unmatched bases: 7. This CDR3 contains 15 residues. The V gene's germline CDR1 is KGHSH and CDR2 LQKENI.

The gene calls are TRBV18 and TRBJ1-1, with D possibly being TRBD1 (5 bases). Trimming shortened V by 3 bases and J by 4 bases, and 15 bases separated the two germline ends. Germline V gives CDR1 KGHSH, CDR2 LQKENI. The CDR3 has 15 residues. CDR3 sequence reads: CASSPMGGESTEAFF. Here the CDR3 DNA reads TGTGCCAGCTCACCCATGGGGGGAGAATCCACTGAAGCTTTCTTT. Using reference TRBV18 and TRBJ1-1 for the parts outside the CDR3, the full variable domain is NAGVMQNPRHLVRRRGQEARLRCSPMKGHSHVYWYRQLPEEGLKFMVYLQKENIIDESGMPKERFSAEFPKEGPSILRIQQVVRGDSAAYFCASSPMGGESTEAFFGQGTRLTVV.

CDR3 protein: CASSHVEPGELFF. In DNA form, the CDR3 reads TGTGCCAGCAGCCACGTGGAGCCCGGGGAGCTGTTTTTT. The genes are TRBV5-4 and TRBJ2-2; D not resolved. CDR3 length: 13 residues. Trimming shortened V by 4 bases and J by 6 bases, and 10 bases separated the two germline ends. CDR1 is SGHNT and CDR2 is YYREEE in the germline V gene (reference sequence).

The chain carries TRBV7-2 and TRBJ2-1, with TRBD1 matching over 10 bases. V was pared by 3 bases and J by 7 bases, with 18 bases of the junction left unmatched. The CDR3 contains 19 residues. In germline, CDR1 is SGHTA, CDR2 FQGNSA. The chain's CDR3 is CASSLEDRGIFGAGNEQFF. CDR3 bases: TGTGCCAGCAGCTTGGAGGACAGGGGGATCTTCGGTGCTGGGAATGAGCAGTTCTTC.

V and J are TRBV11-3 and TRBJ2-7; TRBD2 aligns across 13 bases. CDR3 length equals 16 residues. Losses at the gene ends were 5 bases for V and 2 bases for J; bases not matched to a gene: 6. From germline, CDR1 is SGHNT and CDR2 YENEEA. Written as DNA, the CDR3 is TGTGCCAGCAGCCCCGACGGGACTAGCGGGACCTACGAGCAGTACTTC. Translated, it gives CASSPDGTSGTYEQYF. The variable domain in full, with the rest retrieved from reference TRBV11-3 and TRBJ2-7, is EAGVVQSPRYKIIEKKQPVAFWCNPISGHNTLYWYLQNLGQGPELLIRYENEEAVDDSQLPKDRFSAERLKGVDSTLKIQPAELGDSAVYLCASSPDGTSGTYEQYFGPGTRLTVT.

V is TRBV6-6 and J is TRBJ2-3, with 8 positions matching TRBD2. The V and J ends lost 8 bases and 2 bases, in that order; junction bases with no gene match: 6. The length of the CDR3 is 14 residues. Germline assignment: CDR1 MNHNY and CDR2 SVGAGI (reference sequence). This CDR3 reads CASGAGGPTDTQYF. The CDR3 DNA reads TGTGCCAGCGGGGCGGGGGGCCCCACAGATACGCAGTATTTT.

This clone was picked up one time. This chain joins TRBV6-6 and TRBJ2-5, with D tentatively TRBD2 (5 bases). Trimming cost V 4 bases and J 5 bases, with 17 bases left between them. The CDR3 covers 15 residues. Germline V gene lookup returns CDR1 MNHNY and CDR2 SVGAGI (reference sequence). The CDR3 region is CASSSRTDSRETQYF. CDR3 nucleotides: TGTGCCAGCAGTTCGCGGACTGACTCTCGGGAGACCCAGTACTTC.

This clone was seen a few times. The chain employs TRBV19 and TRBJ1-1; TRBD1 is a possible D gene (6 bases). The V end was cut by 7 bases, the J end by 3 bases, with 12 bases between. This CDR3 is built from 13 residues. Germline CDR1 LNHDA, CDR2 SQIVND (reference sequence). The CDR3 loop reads CASKRGLDTEAFF. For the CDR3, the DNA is TGTGCCAGTAAGAGGGGGTTGGACACTGAAGCTTTCTTT. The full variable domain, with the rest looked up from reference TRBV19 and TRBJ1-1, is DGGITQSPKYLFRKEGQNVTLSCEQNLNHDAMYWYRQDPGQGLRLIYYSQIVNDFQKGDIAEGYSVSREKKESFPLTVTSAQKNPTAFYLCASKRGLDTEAFFGQGTRLTVV.

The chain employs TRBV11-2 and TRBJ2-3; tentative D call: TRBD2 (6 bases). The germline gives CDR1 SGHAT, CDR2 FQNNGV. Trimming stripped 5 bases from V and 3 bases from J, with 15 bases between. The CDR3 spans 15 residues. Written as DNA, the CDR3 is TGTGCCAGCAGCCCTGACCAGCGGGTAACAGATACGCAGTATTTT. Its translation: CASSPDQRVTDTQYF.